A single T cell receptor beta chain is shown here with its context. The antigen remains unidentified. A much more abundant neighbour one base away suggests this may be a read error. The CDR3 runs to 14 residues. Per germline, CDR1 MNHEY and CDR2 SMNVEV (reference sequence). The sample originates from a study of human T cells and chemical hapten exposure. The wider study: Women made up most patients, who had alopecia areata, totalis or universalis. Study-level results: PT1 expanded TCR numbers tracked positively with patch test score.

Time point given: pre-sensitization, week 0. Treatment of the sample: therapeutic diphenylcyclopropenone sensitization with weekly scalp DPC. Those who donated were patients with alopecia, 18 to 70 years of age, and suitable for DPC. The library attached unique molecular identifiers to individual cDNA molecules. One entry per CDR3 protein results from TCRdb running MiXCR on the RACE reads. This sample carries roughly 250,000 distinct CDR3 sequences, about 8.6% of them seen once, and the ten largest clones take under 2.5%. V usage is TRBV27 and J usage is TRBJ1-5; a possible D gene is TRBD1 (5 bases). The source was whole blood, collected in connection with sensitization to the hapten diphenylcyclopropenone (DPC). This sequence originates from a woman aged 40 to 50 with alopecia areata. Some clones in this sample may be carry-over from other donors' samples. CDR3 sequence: CAGSFVTGIQPQHF. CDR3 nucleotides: TGTGCCGGCAGTTTCGTCACAGGAATCCAGCCCCAGCATTTT.